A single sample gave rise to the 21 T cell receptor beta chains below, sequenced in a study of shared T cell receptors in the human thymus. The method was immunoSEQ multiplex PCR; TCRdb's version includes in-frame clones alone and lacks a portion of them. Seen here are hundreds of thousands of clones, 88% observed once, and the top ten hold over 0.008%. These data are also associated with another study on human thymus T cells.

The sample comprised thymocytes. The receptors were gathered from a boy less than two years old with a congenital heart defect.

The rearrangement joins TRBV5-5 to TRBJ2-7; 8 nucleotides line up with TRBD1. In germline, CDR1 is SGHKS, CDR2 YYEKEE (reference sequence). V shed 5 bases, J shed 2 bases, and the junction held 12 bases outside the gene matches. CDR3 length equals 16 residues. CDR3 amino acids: CASSRNRDRFPYEQYF. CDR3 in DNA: TGTGCCAGCAGTCGAAACCGGGACAGGTTTCCCTACGAGCAGTACTTC.

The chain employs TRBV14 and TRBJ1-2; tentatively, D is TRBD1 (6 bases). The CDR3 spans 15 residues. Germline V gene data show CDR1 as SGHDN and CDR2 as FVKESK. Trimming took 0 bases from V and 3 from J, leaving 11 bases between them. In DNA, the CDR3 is TGTGCCAGCAGCCAAGATCGGGACAACTACTATGGCTACACCTTC. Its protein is CASSQDRDNYYGYTF. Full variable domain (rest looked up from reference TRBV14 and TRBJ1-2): EAGVTQFPSHSVIEKGQTVTLRCDPISGHDNLYWYRRVMGKEIKFLLHFVKESKQDESGMPNNRFLAERTGGTYSTLKVQPAELEDSGVYFCASSQDRDNYYGYTFGSGTRLTVV.

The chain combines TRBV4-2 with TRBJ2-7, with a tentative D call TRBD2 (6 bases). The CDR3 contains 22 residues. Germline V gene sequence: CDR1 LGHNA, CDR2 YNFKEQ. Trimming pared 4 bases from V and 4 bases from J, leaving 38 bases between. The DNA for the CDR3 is TGTGCCAGCAGCCCACGTGTCCGGCGTGGGGAGTTGCGACGGGAGCTTATTTACGAGCAGTACTTC. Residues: CASSPRVRRGELRRELIYEQYF.

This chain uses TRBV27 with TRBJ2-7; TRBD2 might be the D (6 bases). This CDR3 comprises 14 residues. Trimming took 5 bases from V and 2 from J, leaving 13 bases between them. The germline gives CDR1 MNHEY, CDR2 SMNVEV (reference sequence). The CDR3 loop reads CASSLGGRTYEQYF. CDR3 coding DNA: TGTGCCAGCAGTCTTGGGGGGAGGACCTACGAGCAGTACTTC.

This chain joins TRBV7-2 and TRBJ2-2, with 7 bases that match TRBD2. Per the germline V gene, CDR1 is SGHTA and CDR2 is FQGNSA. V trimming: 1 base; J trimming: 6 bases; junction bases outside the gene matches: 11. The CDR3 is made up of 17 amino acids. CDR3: CASSLVGGGSKPGELFF. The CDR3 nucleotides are TGTGCCAGCAGCTTAGTAGGTGGCGGGAGTAAACCCGGGGAGCTGTTTTTT.

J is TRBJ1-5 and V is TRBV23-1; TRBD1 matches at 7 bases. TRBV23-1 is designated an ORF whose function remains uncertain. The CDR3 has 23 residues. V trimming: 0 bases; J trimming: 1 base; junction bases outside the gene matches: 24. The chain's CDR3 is CASSQSPRTGAPLLLRSNQPQHF. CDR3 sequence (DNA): TGCGCCAGCAGTCAATCACCTAGGACAGGAGCGCCCCTTTTGTTAAGGAGCAATCAGCCCCAGCATTTT.

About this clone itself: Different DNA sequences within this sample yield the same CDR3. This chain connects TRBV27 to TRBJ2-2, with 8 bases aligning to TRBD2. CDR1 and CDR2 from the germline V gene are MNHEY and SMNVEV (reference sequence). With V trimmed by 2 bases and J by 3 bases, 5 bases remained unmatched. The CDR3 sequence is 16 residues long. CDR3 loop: CASSLGTGGDTGELFF. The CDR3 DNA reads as TGTGCCAGCAGTTTAGGGACGGGAGGGGACACCGGGGAGCTGTTTTTT.

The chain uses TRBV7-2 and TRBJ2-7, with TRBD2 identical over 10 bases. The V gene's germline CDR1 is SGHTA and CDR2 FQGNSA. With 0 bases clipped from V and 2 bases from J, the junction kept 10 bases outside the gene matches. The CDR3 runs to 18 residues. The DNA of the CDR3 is TGTGCCAGCAGCTTAGCAGTCGCCAGCGGGAGGGCCCCCTACGAGCAGTACTTC. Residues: CASSLAVASGRAPYEQYF.

The CDR3: CASSPRGGRETTNEQFF. Here the CDR3 DNA reads TGTGCCAGCTCACCCCGTGGGGGCAGGGAGACCACCAATGAGCAGTTCTTC. The chain couples TRBV18 to TRBJ2-1, with D possibly being TRBD1 (6 bases). CDR3 size: 17 residues. The germline V and J ends were trimmed by 3 bases and 6 bases, with 21 bases remaining between them. Germline CDR1 KGHSH, CDR2 LQKENI.

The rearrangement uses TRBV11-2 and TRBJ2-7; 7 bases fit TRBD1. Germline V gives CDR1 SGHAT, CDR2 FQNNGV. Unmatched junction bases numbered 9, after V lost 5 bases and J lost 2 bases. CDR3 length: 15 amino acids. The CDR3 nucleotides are TGTGCCAGCAGCCCAGGACAGGAGGCACCCTACGAGCAGTACTTC. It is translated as CASSPGQEAPYEQYF.

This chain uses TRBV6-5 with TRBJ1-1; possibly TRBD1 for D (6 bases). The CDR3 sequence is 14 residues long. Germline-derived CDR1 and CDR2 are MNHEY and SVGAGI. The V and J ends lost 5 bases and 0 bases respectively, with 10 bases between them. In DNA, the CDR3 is TGTGCCAGCAGTACACAGGGCGTGAACACTGAAGCTTTCTTT. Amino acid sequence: CASSTQGVNTEAFF.

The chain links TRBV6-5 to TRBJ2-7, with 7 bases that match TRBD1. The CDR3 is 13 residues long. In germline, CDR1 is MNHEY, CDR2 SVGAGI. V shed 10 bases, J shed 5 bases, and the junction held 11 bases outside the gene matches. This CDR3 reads CATPRQGPDEQYF. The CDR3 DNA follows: TGTGCCACTCCGCGACAGGGCCCCGACGAGCAGTACTTC.

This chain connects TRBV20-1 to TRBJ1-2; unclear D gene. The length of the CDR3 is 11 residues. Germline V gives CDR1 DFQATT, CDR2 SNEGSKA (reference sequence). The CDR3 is CSLVRGKGYTF. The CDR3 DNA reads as TGCAGCCTAGTACGGGGTAAAGGCTACACCTTC.

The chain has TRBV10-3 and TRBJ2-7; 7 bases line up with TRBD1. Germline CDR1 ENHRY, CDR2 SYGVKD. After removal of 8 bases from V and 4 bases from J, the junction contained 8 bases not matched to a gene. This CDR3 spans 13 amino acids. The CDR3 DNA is TGTGCCATCTCGGGGACAGTGAGTTACGAGCAGTACTTC. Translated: CAISGTVSYEQYF.

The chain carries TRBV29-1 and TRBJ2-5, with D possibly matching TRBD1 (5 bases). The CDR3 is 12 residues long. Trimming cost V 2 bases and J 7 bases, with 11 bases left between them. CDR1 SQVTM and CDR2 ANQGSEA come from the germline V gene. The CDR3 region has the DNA TGCAGCGTTGAACAGGGCCTGGTGACCCAGTACTTC. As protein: CSVEQGLVTQYF.

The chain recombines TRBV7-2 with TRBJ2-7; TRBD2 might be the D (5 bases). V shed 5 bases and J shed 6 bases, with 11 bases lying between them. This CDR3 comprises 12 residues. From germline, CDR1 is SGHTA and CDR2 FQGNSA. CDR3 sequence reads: CASSPAGGEQYF. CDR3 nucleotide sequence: TGTGCCAGCAGCCCCGCAGGAGGCGAGCAGTACTTC.

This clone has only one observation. The chain's CDR3 is CASSETGNQPQHF. CDR3 DNA: TGTGCCAGCAGTGAAACGGGAAATCAGCCCCAGCATTTT. J is TRBJ1-5 and V is TRBV6-1; D is unclear. The CDR3 is 13 amino acids. The germline CDR1 and CDR2 sequences are MNHNS and SASEGT. Trimming removed 2 bases from V and 4 bases from J, with 6 bases in between.

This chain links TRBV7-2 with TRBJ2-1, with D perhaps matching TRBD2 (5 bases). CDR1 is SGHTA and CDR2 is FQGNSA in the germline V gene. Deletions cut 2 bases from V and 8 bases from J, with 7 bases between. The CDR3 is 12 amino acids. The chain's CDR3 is CASSLPRDEQFF. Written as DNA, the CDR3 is TGTGCCAGCAGCTTACCGAGGGATGAGCAGTTCTTC.

The CDR3 here is CASSPPPVQAGQETQYF. The CDR3 DNA reads TGCGCCAGCAGCCCACCTCCGGTCCAAGCGGGCCAAGAGACCCAGTACTTC. V is TRBV4-3 and J is TRBJ2-5; TRBD2 is a possible D gene (6 bases). Germline V gene data show CDR1 as LGHNA and CDR2 as YSLEER. This CDR3 spans 17 amino acids. V dropped 4 bases and J dropped 1 base, with 19 bases sitting between them.

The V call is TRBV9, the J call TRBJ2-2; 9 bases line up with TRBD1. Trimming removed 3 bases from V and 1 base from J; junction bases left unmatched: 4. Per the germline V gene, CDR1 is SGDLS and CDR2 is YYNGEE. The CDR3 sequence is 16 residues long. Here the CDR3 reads CASSARDRVNTGELFF. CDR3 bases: TGTGCCAGCAGCGCCCGGGACAGGGTGAACACCGGGGAGCTGTTTTTT.

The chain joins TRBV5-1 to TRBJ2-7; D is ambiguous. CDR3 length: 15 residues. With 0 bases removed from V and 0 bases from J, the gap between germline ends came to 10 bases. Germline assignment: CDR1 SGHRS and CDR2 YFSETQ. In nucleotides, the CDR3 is TGCGCCAGCAGCTTGGACGTCTTGAGCTCCTACGAGCAGTACTTC. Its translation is CASSLDVLSSYEQYF.